Each of the 29 T cell receptor beta chains below was sequenced from the same sample in a study of tumor-infiltrating lymphocytes in oesophageal squamous cell carcinoma. One entry per CDR3 protein, called by TCRdb with MiXCR from the PCR reads. The sample has some 20,000 distinct CDR3 sequences; about 50% are singletons. Sequenced sample: esophageal tumor tissue. The receptors come from a male donor with esophageal squamous cell carcinoma.

This clonotype has a single count. A much larger clone is a single base away; this may be a read error. This chain connects TRBV7-6 to TRBJ2-5; no reliable D call. The CDR3 covers 15 residues. Germline values: CDR1 SGHVS, CDR2 FNYEAQ. Trimming stripped 1 base from V and 11 bases from J, with 20 bases between. Here the CDR3 reads CASSLGAGNRDEQYF. The CDR3 nucleotides are TGTGCCAGCAGCTTAGGGGCCGGAAATAGGGATGAGCAGTACTTC.

With respect to this clonotype: Because the CDR3's place on the DNA is in doubt, the DNA is left out and the CDR3 is given as listed by TCRdb. CDR3 in amino acids: CISVPEAYRLAGGHRHEQYF. V usage is TRBV7-5 and J usage is TRBJ2-7; TRBD2 is the table's D call and was not checked against the DNA. TRBV7-5 is assigned pseudogene status. The length of the CDR3 is 20 amino acids, counting both ends.

The gene calls are TRBV7-2 and TRBJ2-1; weak D call: TRBD2 (6 bases). The J call may be in error: the DNA end matches TRBJ2-7 better. This CDR3 region has 15 residues. CDR1 is SGHTA, CDR2 FQGNSA, per germline. CDR3: CASSLEDYSFGEQYF. CDR3 coding DNA: TGTGCCAGCAGCTTAGAGGACTACTCTTTTGGGGAGCAGTACTTC.

This clonotype was detected only a few times. V and J are TRBV7-2 and TRBJ2-4; 8 nucleotides match TRBD1. The DNA matches TRBJ2-7 better at its end, which makes the J call doubtful. CDR3 length equals 15 residues. Germline loops: CDR1 SGHTA, CDR2 FQGNSA. The CDR3 spells CASSESGQASYEQYF. The CDR3 DNA reads TGTGCCAGCAGCGAATCGGGACAGGCTTCCTACGAGCAGTACTTC.

The chain carries TRBV7-2 and TRBJ2-5; D gene uncertain. The J call could be wrong; TRBJ2-7 is a better fit for the DNA end. Germline V gene sequence: CDR1 SGHTA, CDR2 FQGNSA. This CDR3 is built from 14 residues. CDR3 region: CASSSPAGPYEQYF. The CDR3, as DNA: TGTGCCAGCAGCTCCCCGGCAGGACCGTACGAGCAGTACTTC.

A few counts support this clonotype. Written as DNA, the CDR3 is TGTGCCAGCAGTTCCAGGGCCGGGGAGCTGTTTTTT. Encoded protein: CASSSRAGELFF. The genes are TRBV6-8 and TRBJ2-2; D may be TRBD1 (5 bases). Germline V lookup: CDR1 MNHGY, CDR2 SAAAGT. The CDR3 runs to 12 residues. The V end was cut by 4 bases, the J end by 6 bases, with 6 bases between.

This chain uses TRBV11-2 with TRBJ2-6; 16 bases are a match to TRBD2. The DNA end favors TRBJ2-7, so the J call may be wrong. The CDR3 loop spans 18 amino acids. From germline, CDR1 is SGHAT and CDR2 FQNNGV. The CDR3 region is CASSFIQRGLAGGYEQYF. CDR3 sequence (DNA): TGTGCCAGCAGCTTTATTCAACGGGGACTAGCGGGAGGGTACGAGCAGTACTTC.

CDR3 region: CASGGVQETQYF. CDR3 DNA sequence: TGTGCCAGCGGGGGCGTCCAAGAGACCCAGTACTTC. The chain is built from TRBV12-3 or TRBV12-4 and TRBJ2-4, with a tentative D call TRBD1 (6 bases). Judging by the DNA end, TRBJ2-5 fits better; the J call may be wrong. This CDR3 spans 12 amino acids.

This clonotype was seen ten or more times. The chain joins TRBV11-3 to TRBJ2-3, with TRBD1 matching over 8 bases. The length of the CDR3 is 15 residues. The V segment lost 2 bases and the J segment 4 bases; nucleotides outside the gene matches: 5. Germline assignment: CDR1 SGHNT and CDR2 YENEEA. The CDR3 protein is CASSLPRTGPDTQYF. In DNA, the CDR3 is TGTGCCAGCAGCTTACCACGGACAGGGCCAGATACGCAGTATTTT.

This chain joins TRBV20-1 and TRBJ2-5, with TRBD1 identical over 7 bases. V shed 6 bases, J shed 5 bases, and the junction held 9 bases outside the gene matches. The CDR3 runs 13 residues. Germline CDR1 DFQATT, CDR2 SNEGSKA (reference sequence). The CDR3 bases are TGCAGTGCAGCGGTCGGACAGGTCGAGACCCAGTACTTC. It yields the protein CSAAVGQVETQYF.

DNA of the CDR3: TGTGCCAGCAGCTTAGATAGGGGGGCGGAGGAAAAACTGTTTTTT. Amino acids: CASSLDRGAEEKLFF. This chain joins TRBV7-8 and TRBJ1-4; a weak D match, TRBD1 (6 bases). CDR1 and CDR2 (germline): SGHVS, FQNEAQ. The V and J ends lost 1 base and 8 bases respectively, with 14 bases between them. This CDR3 is built from 15 residues.

The chain employs TRBV14 and TRBJ2-3; 9 bases match TRBD2. The J call is doubtful: the DNA matches TRBJ2-7 better. CDR1 and CDR2 from the germline V gene are SGHDN and FVKESK. The CDR3 sequence is 19 residues long. DNA of the CDR3: TGTGCCAGCAGCCAAGATAAGGGGACCGGGACTAGCCAGACGTACGAGCAGTACTTC. This sequence encodes CASSQDKGTGTSQTYEQYF.

This rearrangement joins TRBV2 to TRBJ2-7; possibly TRBD2 for D (6 bases). The end of the DNA is better explained by TRBJ2-5, so the J call may be wrong. The germline CDR1 and CDR2 sequences are SNHLY and FYNNEI. This CDR3 contains 12 residues. CDR3 DNA: TGTGCCAGCAAGACTAGTAAAGAGACCCAGTACTTC. It encodes CASKTSKETQYF.

The chain carries TRBV2 and TRBJ2-3; 11 bases are shared with TRBD2. The J call may be wrong; the DNA end is better matched by TRBJ2-7. Per germline, CDR1 SNHLY and CDR2 FYNNEI. CDR3 length: 17 amino acids. CDR3 DNA sequence: TGTGCCAGCAGTGAAGCCGGACTAGCGGGCCTAACCTACGAGCAGTACTTC. Amino acids: CASSEAGLAGLTYEQYF.

Concerning this clonotype: The final CDR3 position lacks the conserved phenylalanine or tryptophan, pointing to a likely read error. No DNA is shown, since the ends of the CDR3 on it are uncertain; the CDR3 is the one TCRdb lists. The chain links TRBV7-3 to TRBJ2-7; TRBD2 is taken as the D call from the table, unchecked against the DNA. Inclusive of both ends, the CDR3 amounts to 15 amino acids. Per germline, CDR1 SGHTA and CDR2 FQGTGA. The CDR3 reads CASSFAPNSPLHFGN.

As concerns this clonotype: The CDR3 ends on some other residue instead of the conserved phenylalanine or tryptophan, so this is likely a read error. No DNA is shown, since the ends of the CDR3 on it are uncertain; the CDR3 is the one TCRdb lists. This chain joins TRBV28 and TRBJ2-5; TRBD1, as called in the table, went unchecked against the DNA. Germline-derived CDR1 and CDR2 are MDHEN and SYDVKM. Ends included, the CDR3 has 18 residues. The CDR3 sequence: CASSDRGKVLIYGYTFGS.

Turning to this clonotype: Its ends do not fully match the called genes, so a read error is possible. The chain employs TRBV7-9 and TRBJ2-3; 7 nucleotides agree with TRBD1. The CDR3 length is 14 residues. Germline CDR1 is SEHNR and CDR2 is FQNEAQ (reference sequence). CDR3 DNA: TGTGCCAGCAGCTTACCGACAGGGAGTTCACCCCTCCACTTC. Amino acids: CASSLPTGSSPLHF.

This clonotype was observed at least ten times. The CDR3 loop is CASRGLAGGKGYEQFF. In nucleotides, the CDR3 is TGCGCCAGTCGGGGACTAGCGGGAGGGAAGGGGTATGAGCAGTTCTTC. J is TRBJ2-1 and V is TRBV5-1, with 16 bases aligning to TRBD2. The CDR3 runs 16 residues. J lost 8 bases, V lost 8 bases, and 10 bases had no gene match. Germline loops: CDR1 SGHRS, CDR2 YFSETQ. Looking up the rest from reference TRBV5-1 and TRBJ2-1 gives the full variable domain: KAGVTQTPRYLIKTRGQQVTLSCSPISGHRSVSWYQQTPGQGLQFLFEYFSETQRNKGNFPGRFSGRQFSNSRSEMNVSTLELGDSALYLCASRGLAGGKGYEQFFGPGTRLTVL.

By share, this clonotype counts as medium-sized. The chain recombines TRBV7-2 with TRBJ2-3; no clear D. The V and J ends lost 0 bases and 10 bases respectively, with 8 bases between them. The CDR3 extends over 12 amino acids. Germline CDR1 SGHTA, CDR2 FQGNSA. The CDR3 DNA reads TGTGCCAGCAGCTTAGCCCCAAAAGCGCAGTATTTT. Translating it yields CASSLAPKAQYF.

A few counts support this clonotype. The genes are TRBV7-2 and TRBJ2-1; 10 bases map to TRBD2. The germline V gene has CDR1 SGHTA and CDR2 FQGNSA. J was trimmed by 8 bases and V by 1 base; bases with no gene match: 2. This CDR3 is built from 14 residues. CDR3 protein: CASSLGSGRDEQFF. For the CDR3, the DNA is TGTGCCAGCAGCTTAGGGAGCGGGAGGGATGAGCAGTTCTTC.

This clonotype was seen more than once but under ten times. The rearrangement uses TRBV12-3 or TRBV12-4 and TRBJ2-7, with D perhaps TRBD1 or TRBD2 (5 bases each). This CDR3 has 14 residues. Trimming removed 5 bases at V and 5 bases at J, with 16 bases between. CDR3 DNA sequence: TGTGCCAGCAGTCTCCGGGACCTTACGGACGAGCAGTACTTC. Translation gives CASSLRDLTDEQYF.

This clonotype was recorded many times. The chain carries TRBV7-2 and TRBJ2-3; either TRBD1 or TRBD2 may supply D (5 bases each). Per germline, CDR1 SGHTA and CDR2 FQGNSA. The CDR3 is 15 residues long. V was trimmed by 5 bases and J by 7 bases, leaving 19 bases between them. The CDR3 region has the DNA TGTGCCAGCAGCGAAACCGGGACCGCAGTCCATACGCAGTATTTT. It encodes CASSETGTAVHTQYF.

To note about this clonotype: This may be a read error: a much more frequent sequence differs by one nucleotide. The chain combines TRBV7-3 with TRBJ2-5, with 8 bases aligning to TRBD2. Germline CDR1 is SGHTA and CDR2 is FQGTGA. CDR3 length: 13 residues. The CDR3 region is CVSSSGLEQTQYF. The CDR3 region has the DNA TGTGTCAGCAGCTCGGGACTAGAACAGACCCAGTACTTC.

The CDR3 coding sequence is TGTGCCAGCAGCTCCGCAGGGAGAAGCACAGATACGCAGTATTTT. Amino acids: CASSSAGRSTDTQYF. The chain recombines TRBV7-6 with TRBJ2-3, with D perhaps TRBD1 or TRBD2 (5 bases each). This CDR3 region has 15 residues. From germline, CDR1 is SGHVS and CDR2 FNYEAQ. Trimming cost V 4 bases and J 0 bases, with 11 bases left between them. The full variable domain, in which reference TRBV7-6 and TRBJ2-3 provide the parts outside the CDR3, is GAGVSQSPRYKVTKRGQDVALRCDPISGHVSLYWYRQALGQGPEFLTYFNYEAQQDKSGLPNDRFSAERPEGSISTLTIQRTEQRDSAMYRCASSSAGRSTDTQYFGPGTRLTVL.

CDR3 nucleotides: TGTGCCATCAGTGAGCTACAGGAAGAGACCCAGTACTTC. Translated: CAISELQEETQYF. The chain couples TRBV10-3 to TRBJ2-5; possible D gene TRBD1, 5 bases. The CDR3 has 13 amino acids. Germline V gene lookup returns CDR1 ENHRY and CDR2 SYGVKD. The V end was cut by 2 bases, the J end by 3 bases, with 7 bases between.

The rearrangement uses TRBV7-2 and TRBJ2-4, with 9 bases identical to TRBD2. Looked up from germline, CDR1 is SGHTA and CDR2 is FQGNSA. CDR3 length: 17 residues. V lost 5 bases and J lost 0; bases outside the gene matches: 8. For the CDR3, the DNA is TGTGCCAGCAGCCCGCACGTAGCGGGAGTAGCCAAAAACATTCAGTACTTC. It yields the protein CASSPHVAGVAKNIQYF. The entire variable domain, with the rest obtained from reference TRBV7-2 and TRBJ2-4, is as follows: GAGVSQSPSNKVTEKGKDVELRCDPISGHTALYWYRQSLGQGLEFLIYFQGNSAPDKSGLPSDRFSAERTGGSVSTLTIQRTQQEDSAVYLCASSPHVAGVAKNIQYFGAGTRLSVL.

This clonotype was detected ten times or more. V is TRBV6-1 and J is TRBJ1-2; TRBD1 is a possible D gene (5 bases). The CDR3 covers 13 residues. CDR1 is MNHNS, CDR2 SASEGT, per germline. Trimming pared 6 bases from V and 4 bases from J, leaving 12 bases between. CDR3 in amino acids: CASSSDISYGYTF. For the CDR3, the DNA is TGTGCCAGCAGCTCGGACATAAGCTATGGCTACACCTTC.

By share of the sample, this clonotype is large. This chain connects TRBV7-2 to TRBJ2-3; the D is unclear. CDR1 SGHTA and CDR2 FQGNSA come from the germline V gene. Trimming removed 5 bases at V and 0 bases at J, with 9 bases between. The CDR3 has 14 amino acids. For the CDR3, the DNA is TGTGCCAGCAGCCCGTTACCCAGCACAGATACGCAGTATTTT. Amino acids: CASSPLPSTDTQYF.

V is TRBV7-8 and J is TRBJ2-3; 8 bases agree with TRBD1. Unmatched junction bases numbered 12, after V lost 5 bases and J lost 5 bases. Germline V gene data show CDR1 as SGHVS and CDR2 as FQNEAQ. The CDR3 length is 16 residues. CDR3 sequence: CASSPWTGKGGDTQYF. CDR3 DNA sequence: TGTGCCAGCAGCCCGTGGACAGGGAAGGGGGGAGATACGCAGTATTTT.